The 14 T cell receptor beta chains below all came from one sample that was sequenced in a study of breast tumors, draining lymph nodes, adjacent tissues. TCRdb reprocessed the multiplex PCR reads with MiXCR, giving one entry per CDR3 protein. The sample shows approximately 230,000 distinct CDR3 sequences, nearly 35% of them seen only once. Samples came from axillary lymph nodes draining the breast cancer. Material for sequencing was axillary lymph node tissue. The receptors derive from a female donor with breast cancer. Some clones in this sample may be carry-over from other donors' samples.

Ten or more counts support this clonotype. This chain joins TRBV20-1 and TRBJ2-1; TRBD2 agrees at 7 bases. There are 14 residues in the CDR3. V shed 2 bases, J shed 8 bases, and the junction held 9 bases outside the gene matches. The germline gives CDR1 DFQATT, CDR2 SNEGSKA (reference sequence). The CDR3, as DNA: TGCAGTGCTAGACGGGCTAGCGGTGGGGATGAGCAGTTCTTC. It specifies CSARRASGGDEQFF.

This clonotype was counted many times. The rearrangement links TRBV30 to TRBJ2-7; 7 nucleotides agree with TRBD1. The J segment lost 3 bases and the V segment lost 4 bases, leaving 6 bases of the junction unmatched. This CDR3 spans 13 amino acids. The V gene's germline CDR1 is GTSNPN and CDR2 SVGIG (reference sequence). Here the CDR3 DNA reads TGTGCCTGGACGGGACAGCACATCTACGAGCAGTACTTC. Encoded protein: CAWTGQHIYEQYF. Together with reference TRBV30 and TRBJ2-7, the CDR3 gives the full variable domain: SQTIHQWPATLVQPVGSPLSLECTVEGTSNPNLYWYRQAAGRGLQLLFYSVGIGQISSEVPQNLSASRPQDRQFILSSKKLLLSDSGFYLCAWTGQHIYEQYFGPGTRLTVT.

The chain links TRBV4-3 to TRBJ1-6; 7 bases agree with TRBD1. CDR1 and CDR2 from the germline V gene are LGHNA and YSLEER. The V gene end was trimmed by 4 bases and the J gene end by 6 bases; junction bases not matched to a gene: 6. The CDR3 is 15 amino acids. CDR3 in amino acids: CASSRTGRSNSPLHF. The DNA for the CDR3 is TGCGCCAGCAGCCGGACAGGCAGGAGTAATTCACCCCTCCACTTT.

Note on this clonotype: A clone one base away is much larger, so this may be a read error. The V call is TRBV5-1, the J call TRBJ2-5; D unresolved. CDR1 SGHRS and CDR2 YFSETQ come from the germline V gene. With 3 bases removed from V and 2 bases from J, the gap between germline ends came to 17 bases. The CDR3 totals 16 residues. Written as DNA, the CDR3 is TGCGCCAGCAGCTGGGCCGTGGCCAAATCTCAAGAGACCCAGTACTTC. Translating it yields CASSWAVAKSQETQYF.

In this sample, this clonotype turned up once. This sequence joins TRBV7-9 and TRBJ2-3; TRBD2 matches at 10 bases. The V and J ends lost 6 bases and 3 bases, in that order; junction bases with no gene match: 9. The germline V gene has CDR1 SEHNR and CDR2 FQNEAQ (reference sequence). The CDR3 is 16 amino acids. In DNA, the CDR3 is TGTGCCAGCAGTCCCACCACAGCGGGAGGGACAGATACGCAGTATTTT. Residues: CASSPTTAGGTDTQYF.

This clonotype showed up many times. V usage is TRBV12-5 and J usage is TRBJ1-3; no clear D. This CDR3 contains 15 residues. Trimming took off 6 bases at V and 0 bases at J, with 12 bases between the two ends. Germline lookup yields CDR1 LGHNT and CDR2 FRNRAP. As DNA, the CDR3 is TGTGCTAGTGGGCCTAGGGTGTCCTCTGGAAACACCATATATTTT. It codes for CASGPRVSSGNTIYF. The complete variable domain, with remaining parts taken from reference TRBV12-5 and TRBJ1-3, reads DARVTQTPRHKVTEMGQEVTMRCQPILGHNTVFWYRQTMMQGLELLAYFRNRAPLDDSGMPKDRFSAEMPDATLATLKIQPSEPRDSAVYFCASGPRVSSGNTIYFGEGSWLTVV.

Only one count was recorded for this clonotype. The chain joins TRBV6-4 to TRBJ2-6, with 9 bases lining up with TRBD1. Per germline, CDR1 MRHNA and CDR2 SNTAGT. V lost 6 bases and J lost 17; bases outside the gene matches: 8. The CDR3 consists of 12 residues. The DNA of the CDR3 is TGTGCCAGCAGCGCTACAGGGGGCGTATTGACTTTC. This encodes CASSATGGVLTF.

This clonotype was found once. The V call is TRBV7-2, the J call TRBJ1-1; D possibly corresponds to TRBD1 (5 bases). CDR1 is SGHTA and CDR2 is FQGNSA in the germline V gene. The CDR3 spans 16 residues. With 4 bases removed from V and 1 base from J, the gap between germline ends came to 16 bases. CDR3 nucleotide sequence: TGTGCCAGCAGCTCGGAGGGATCTACAGGGAACACTGAAGCTTTCTTT. It is translated as CASSSEGSTGNTEAFF.

This clonotype has ten or more counts. The chain joins TRBV20-1 to TRBJ2-5, with 9 bases aligning to TRBD2. V was pared by 1 base and J by 4 bases, with 4 bases of the junction left unmatched. The CDR3 covers 14 residues. Germline lookup yields CDR1 DFQATT and CDR2 SNEGSKA (reference sequence). The CDR3 DNA is TGCAGTGCTAGAGGGGCGGGAGGGGCAGAGACCCAGTACTTC. This encodes CSARGAGGAETQYF.

This clonotype was counted once. The chain has TRBV10-3 and TRBJ2-7; 10 nucleotides line up with TRBD2. CDR3 length equals 14 residues. With V trimmed by 6 bases and J by 4 bases, 6 bases remained unmatched. Germline CDR1 is ENHRY and CDR2 is SYGVKD. CDR3 bases: TGTGCCATCAGCGAGGGACTAGCGTGGTACGAGCAGTACTTC. Translating gives CAISEGLAWYEQYF.

At least ten counts were recorded for this clonotype. The chain recombines TRBV2 with TRBJ2-7, with 10 bases identical to TRBD2. The CDR3 sequence is 15 residues long. Trimming removed 6 bases from V and 5 bases from J; junction bases left unmatched: 10. CDR1 is SNHLY, CDR2 FYNNEI, per germline. CDR3 DNA: TGTGCCAGCAGCGCATCTAGCGGGAGTTGGGACGAGCAGTACTTC. Translating gives CASSASSGSWDEQYF.

This clonotype was recorded many times. V and J are TRBV11-2 and TRBJ2-5; tentative D call: TRBD2 (5 bases). Germline assignment: CDR1 SGHAT and CDR2 FQNNGV. The CDR3 contains 14 residues. Trimming removed 6 bases from V and 1 base from J, with 12 bases in between. The CDR3 bases are TGTGCCAGCAGGGGTCCGGGAAGCCAAGAGACCCAGTACTTC. It specifies CASRGPGSQETQYF.

The rearrangement uses TRBV14 and TRBJ1-1, with 8 bases lining up with TRBD1. Unmatched junction bases numbered 5, after V lost 0 bases and J lost 11 bases. CDR3 length equals 13 residues. Germline V CDR1 and CDR2: SGHDN, FVKESK. CDR3 amino acids: CASSQDRQGKAFF. The CDR3 DNA sequence: TGTGCCAGCAGCCAAGATAGACAGGGGAAGGCTTTCTTT. Based on the CDR3 plus reference TRBV14 and TRBJ1-1, the full variable domain is EAGVTQFPSHSVIEKGQTVTLRCDPISGHDNLYWYRRVMGKEIKFLLHFVKESKQDESGMPNNRFLAERTGGTYSTLKVQPAELEDSGVYFCASSQDRQGKAFFGQGTRLTVV.

This clonotype has at least ten counts. The gene calls are TRBV20-1 and TRBJ1-6; D might be TRBD1 (5 bases). Germline V lookup: CDR1 DFQATT, CDR2 SNEGSKA (reference sequence). V was trimmed by 2 bases and J by 10 bases, leaving 18 bases between them. The CDR3 consists of 15 residues. The CDR3 bases are TGCAGTGCTAGATCCGGGACCGGGGGAGGGTCACCCCTCCACTTT. Encoded protein: CSARSGTGGGSPLHF.